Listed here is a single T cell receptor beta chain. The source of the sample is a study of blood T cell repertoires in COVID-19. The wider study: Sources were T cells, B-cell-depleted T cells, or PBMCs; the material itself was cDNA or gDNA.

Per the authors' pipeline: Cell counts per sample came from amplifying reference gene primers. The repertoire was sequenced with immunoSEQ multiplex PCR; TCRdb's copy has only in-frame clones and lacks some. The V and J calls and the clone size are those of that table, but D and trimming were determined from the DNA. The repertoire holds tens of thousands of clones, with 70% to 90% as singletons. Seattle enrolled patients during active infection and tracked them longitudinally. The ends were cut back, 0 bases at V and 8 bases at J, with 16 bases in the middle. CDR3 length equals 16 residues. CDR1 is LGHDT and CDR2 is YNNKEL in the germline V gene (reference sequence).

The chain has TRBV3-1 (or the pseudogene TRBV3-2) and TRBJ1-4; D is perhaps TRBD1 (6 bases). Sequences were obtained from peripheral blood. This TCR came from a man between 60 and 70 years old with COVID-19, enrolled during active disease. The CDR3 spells CASSQDLAGVDEKLFF. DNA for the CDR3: TGTGCCAGCAGCCAAGATTTGGCAGGGGTGGACGAAAAACTGTTTTTT.